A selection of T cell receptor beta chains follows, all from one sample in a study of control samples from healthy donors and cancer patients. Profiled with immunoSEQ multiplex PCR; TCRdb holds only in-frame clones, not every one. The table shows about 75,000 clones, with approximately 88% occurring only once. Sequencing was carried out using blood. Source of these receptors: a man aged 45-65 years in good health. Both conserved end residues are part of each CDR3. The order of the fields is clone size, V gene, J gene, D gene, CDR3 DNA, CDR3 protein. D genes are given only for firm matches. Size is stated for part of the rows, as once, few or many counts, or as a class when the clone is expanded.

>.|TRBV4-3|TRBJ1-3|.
TGCGCCAGCAGCCAAGGTCCAGGTGCAGCTGGAAACACCATATATTTT
CASSQGPGAAGNTIYF
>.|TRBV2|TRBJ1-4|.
TGTGCCAGCATTCTGTCGTCGGGTAGGGAAAAACTGTTTTTT
CASILSSGREKLFF
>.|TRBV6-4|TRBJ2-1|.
TGTGCCAGCAGCGATGACAGTGGCTCCTACAATGAGCAGTTCTTC
CASSDDSGSYNEQFF
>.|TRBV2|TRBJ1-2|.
TGTGCCAGCAGCCTTGAAGGGAGTAGCTATGGCTACACCTTC
CASSLEGSSYGYTF
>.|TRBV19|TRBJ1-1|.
TGTGCCAGTAGTCTGGGGGCGCTGAGACTAGGAATGAACACTGAAGCTTTCTTT
CASSLGALRLGMNTEAFF
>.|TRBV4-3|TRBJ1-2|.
TGCGCCAGCAGCCGGACAGTAGCTAACTATGGCTACACCTTC
CASSRTVANYGYTF
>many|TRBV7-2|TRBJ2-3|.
TGTGCCAGCAGCCGCAATAACGCGGGCGCCCGGAATACGCAGTATTTT
CASSRNNAGARNTQYF
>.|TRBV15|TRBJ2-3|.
TGTGCCACCAGCGGACCCGCTACGGGACTCACACAGTATTTT
CATSGPATGLTQYF
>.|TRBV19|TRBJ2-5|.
TGTGCCAGTAGTATAGCGGTCCAGGGGAAAGAGACCCAGTACTTC
CASSIAVQGKETQYF
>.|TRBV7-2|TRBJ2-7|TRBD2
TGTGCCAGCAGCCAGGGACTATTTGTATACGAGCAGTACTTC
CASSQGLFVYEQYF